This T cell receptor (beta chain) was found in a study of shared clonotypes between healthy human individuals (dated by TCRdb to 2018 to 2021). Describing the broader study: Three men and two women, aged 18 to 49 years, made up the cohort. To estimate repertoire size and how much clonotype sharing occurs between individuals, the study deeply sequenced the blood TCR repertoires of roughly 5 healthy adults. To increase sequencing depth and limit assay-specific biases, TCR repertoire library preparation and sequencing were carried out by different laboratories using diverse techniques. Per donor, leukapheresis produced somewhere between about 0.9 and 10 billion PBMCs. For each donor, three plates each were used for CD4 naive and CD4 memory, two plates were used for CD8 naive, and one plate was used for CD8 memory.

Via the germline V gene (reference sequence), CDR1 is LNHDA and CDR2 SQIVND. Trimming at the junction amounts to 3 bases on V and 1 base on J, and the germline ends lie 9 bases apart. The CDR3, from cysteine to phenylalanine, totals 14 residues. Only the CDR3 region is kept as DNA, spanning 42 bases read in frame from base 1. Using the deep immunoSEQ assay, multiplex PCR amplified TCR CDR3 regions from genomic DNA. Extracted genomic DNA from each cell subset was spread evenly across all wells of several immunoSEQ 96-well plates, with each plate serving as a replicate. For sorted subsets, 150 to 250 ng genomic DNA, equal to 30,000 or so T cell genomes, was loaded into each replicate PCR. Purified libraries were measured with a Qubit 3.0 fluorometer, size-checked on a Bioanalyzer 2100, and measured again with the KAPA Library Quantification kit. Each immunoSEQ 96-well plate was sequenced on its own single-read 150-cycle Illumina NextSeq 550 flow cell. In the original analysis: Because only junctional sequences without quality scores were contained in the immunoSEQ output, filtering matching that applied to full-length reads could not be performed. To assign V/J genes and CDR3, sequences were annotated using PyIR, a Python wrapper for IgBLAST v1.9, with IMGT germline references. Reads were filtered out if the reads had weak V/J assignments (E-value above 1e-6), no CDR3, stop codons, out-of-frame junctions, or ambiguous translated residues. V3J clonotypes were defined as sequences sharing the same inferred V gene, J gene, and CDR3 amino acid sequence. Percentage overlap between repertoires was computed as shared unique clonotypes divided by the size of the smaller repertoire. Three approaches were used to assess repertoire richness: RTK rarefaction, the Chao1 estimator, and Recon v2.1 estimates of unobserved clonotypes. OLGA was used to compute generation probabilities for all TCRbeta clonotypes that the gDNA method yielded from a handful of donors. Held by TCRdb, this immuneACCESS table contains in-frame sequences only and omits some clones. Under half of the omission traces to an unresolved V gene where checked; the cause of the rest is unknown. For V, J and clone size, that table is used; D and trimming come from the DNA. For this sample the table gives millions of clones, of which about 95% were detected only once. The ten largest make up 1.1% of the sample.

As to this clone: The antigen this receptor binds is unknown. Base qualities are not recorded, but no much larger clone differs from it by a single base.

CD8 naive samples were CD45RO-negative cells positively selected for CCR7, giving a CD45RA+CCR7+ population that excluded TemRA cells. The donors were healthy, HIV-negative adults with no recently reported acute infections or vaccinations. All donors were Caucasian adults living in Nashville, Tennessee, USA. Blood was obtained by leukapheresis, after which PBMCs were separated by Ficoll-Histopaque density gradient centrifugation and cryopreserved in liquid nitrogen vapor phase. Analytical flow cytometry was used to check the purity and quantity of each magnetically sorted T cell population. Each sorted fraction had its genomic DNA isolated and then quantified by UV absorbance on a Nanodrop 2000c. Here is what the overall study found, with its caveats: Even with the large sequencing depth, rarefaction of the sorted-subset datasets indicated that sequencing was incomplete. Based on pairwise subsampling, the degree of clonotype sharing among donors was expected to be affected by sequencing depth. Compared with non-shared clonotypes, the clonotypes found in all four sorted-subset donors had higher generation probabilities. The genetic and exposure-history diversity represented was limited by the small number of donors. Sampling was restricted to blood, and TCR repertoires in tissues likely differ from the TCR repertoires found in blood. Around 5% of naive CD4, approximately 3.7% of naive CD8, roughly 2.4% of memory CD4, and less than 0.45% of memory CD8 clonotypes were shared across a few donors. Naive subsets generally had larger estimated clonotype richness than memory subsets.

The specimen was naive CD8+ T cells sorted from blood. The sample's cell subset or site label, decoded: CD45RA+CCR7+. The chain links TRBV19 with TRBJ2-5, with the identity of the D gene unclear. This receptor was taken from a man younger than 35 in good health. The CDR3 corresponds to CASSILPGQETQYF. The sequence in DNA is TGTGCCAGTAGTATTCTACCGGGCCAAGAGACCCAGTACTTC.